This is a list of T cell receptor beta chains from one sample in a study of human T cells and chemical hapten exposure. TCRdb reprocessed the 5' RACE reads via MiXCR and lists one record per CDR3 protein. The sample includes about 120,000 distinct CDR3 sequences, approximately 20% of them seen just once. The receptors stem from a human donor in good health. Both conserved end residues are part of each CDR3. D genes are given only for firm matches. A clone size is listed for some rows: how often the clone was seen (once, few, many), or a class if it is expanded.

v_gene	d_gene	j_gene	abundance	CDR3nt	CDR3aa
TRBV10-2	TRBD1	TRBJ1-2	-	TGCGCCAGCAGCCTCTTTCGACAGGGCTCGCAAAGTGGCTACACCTTC	CASSLFRQGSQSGYTF
TRBV12-3/TRBV12-4	-	TRBJ2-3	-	TGTGCCAGCAGTTTGAAGGCAGATACGCAGTATTTT	CASSLKADTQYF
TRBV28	TRBD2	TRBJ2-1	-	TGTGCCAGCATTTCGTCGGGAGGGCCCATCTACAATGAGCAGTTCTTC	CASISSGGPIYNEQFF
TRBV27	TRBD2	TRBJ2-1	once	TGTGCCAGCATTGGGCGCGGGAGCTCCTACAATGAGCAGTTCTTC	CASIGRGSSYNEQFF
TRBV28	TRBD1	TRBJ1-2	few	TGTGCCAGCTACAGGGGGCTAGGTTATGGCTACACCTTC	CASYRGLGYGYTF
TRBV4-1	-	TRBJ2-3	-	TGCGCCAGCAGCTCTCCGGCCCGAACAGATACGCAGTATTTT	CASSSPARTDTQYF
TRBV7-3	TRBD1	TRBJ2-2	-	TGTGCCAGCAAGACGACAGGGGCGAACACCGGGGAGCTGTTTTTT	CASKTTGANTGELFF
TRBV3-1	-	TRBJ1-5	-	TGTGCCAGCAGCCAGACACCCAATCAGCCCCAGCATTTT	CASSQTPNQPQHF
TRBV5-4	TRBD2	TRBJ2-7	-	TGTGCCAGCAGCTCCTTAGCGGGTCGGACCTACGAGCAGTACTTC	CASSSLAGRTYEQYF
TRBV2	-	TRBJ2-3	-	TGTGCCAGCAGGAAGGAATGGCGGCAGATCACAGATACGCAGTATTTT	CASRKEWRQITDTQYF
TRBV5-1	-	TRBJ1-6	-	TGCGCCAGCAGCTTGGTCGGGCGACCTAATTCACCCCTCCACTTT	CASSLVGRPNSPLHF
TRBV7-3	-	TRBJ1-2	-	TGTGCCAGCGGGGACCCAAACTATGGCTACACCTTC	CASGDPNYGYTF
TRBV16	TRBD1	TRBJ2-6	-	TGTGCCAGCAGCCGACAGGGGAAAGGGGCCAACGTCCTGACTTTC	CASSRQGKGANVLTF
TRBV28	-	TRBJ1-4	-	TGTGCCAGCAGTTACAGGCAGGGAAGGGAAAAACTGTTTTTT	CASSYRQGREKLFF
TRBV20-1	TRBD2	TRBJ2-3	few	TGCAGTGCCCCGTCCACTAGCGGCCCTACAGATACGCAGTATTTT	CSAPSTSGPTDTQYF
TRBV7-3	-	TRBJ2-1	-	TGTGCCAGCAGCTTAATCCTAGGCGATGAGCAGTTCTTC	CASSLILGDEQFF
TRBV5-1	-	TRBJ2-6	many	TGCGCCAGCAGCTTCGCTGTTGACAGCTCCGGGGCCAACGTCCTGACTTTC	CASSFAVDSSGANVLTF
TRBV3-1	-	TRBJ2-1	-	TGTGCCAGCAGCACTACCGGGACACCCTACAATGAGCAGTTCTTC	CASSTTGTPYNEQFF
TRBV28	-	TRBJ1-5	few	TGTGCCAACTCTGGGAGGTTCAATCAGCCCCAGCATTTT	CANSGRFNQPQHF
TRBV30	-	TRBJ2-7	-	TGTGCCTGGAGCACCGGGACCTGGCAGTACTTC	CAWSTGTWQYF
TRBV30	-	TRBJ1-2	-	TGTGCCTGGAGTGTGTTCGGTTATGGCTACACCTTC	CAWSVFGYGYTF
TRBV6-1	-	TRBJ1-5	-	TGTGCCAGCAGTGGCCGTCATGGACAGAACAATCAGCCCCAGCATTTT	CASSGRHGQNNQPQHF
TRBV2	-	TRBJ2-5	few	TGTGCCAGCCAAGAAAAGCGGATCCCGACCTTCCAAGAGACCCAGTACTTC	CASQEKRIPTFQETQYF
TRBV11-2	-	TRBJ2-7	-	TGTGCCAGCAGCCATCTCGAGGGGCCGAGGCAGTACTTC	CASSHLEGPRQYF